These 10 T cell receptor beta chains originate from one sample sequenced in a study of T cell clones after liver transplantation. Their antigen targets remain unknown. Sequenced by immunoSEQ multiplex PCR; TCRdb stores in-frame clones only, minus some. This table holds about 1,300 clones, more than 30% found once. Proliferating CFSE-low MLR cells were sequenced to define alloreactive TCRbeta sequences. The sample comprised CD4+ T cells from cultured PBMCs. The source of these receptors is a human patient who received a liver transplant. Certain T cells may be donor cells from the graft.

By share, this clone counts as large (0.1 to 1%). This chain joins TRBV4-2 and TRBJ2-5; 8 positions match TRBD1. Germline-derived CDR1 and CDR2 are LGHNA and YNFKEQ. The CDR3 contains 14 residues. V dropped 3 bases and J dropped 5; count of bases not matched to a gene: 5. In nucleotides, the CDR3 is TGTGCCAGCAGCCAGGCAGGGGGCGGTGAGACCCAGTACTTC. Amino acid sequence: CASSQAGGGETQYF.

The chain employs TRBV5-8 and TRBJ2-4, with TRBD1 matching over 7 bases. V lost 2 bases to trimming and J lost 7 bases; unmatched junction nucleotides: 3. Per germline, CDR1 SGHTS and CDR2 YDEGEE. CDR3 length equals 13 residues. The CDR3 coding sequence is TGTGCCAGCAGCTTTACAGGGGCTAACATTCAGTACTTC. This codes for CASSFTGANIQYF.

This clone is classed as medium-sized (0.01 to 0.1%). The CDR3 protein is CASSGNREETQYF. The CDR3 DNA reads TGTGCCAGCAGCGGAAACAGAGAAGAGACCCAGTACTTC. The chain has TRBV9 and TRBJ2-5, with D uncertain. Trimming left V 3 bases short and J 3 bases short, with 9 bases between. Germline V gene sequence: CDR1 SGDLS, CDR2 YYNGEE. The CDR3 is made up of 13 amino acids.

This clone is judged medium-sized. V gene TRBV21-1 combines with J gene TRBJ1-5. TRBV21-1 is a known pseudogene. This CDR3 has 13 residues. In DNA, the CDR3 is TGTGCCAGCAGCAAAGTTCCTAATCAGCCCCAGCATTTT. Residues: CASSKVPNQPQHF.

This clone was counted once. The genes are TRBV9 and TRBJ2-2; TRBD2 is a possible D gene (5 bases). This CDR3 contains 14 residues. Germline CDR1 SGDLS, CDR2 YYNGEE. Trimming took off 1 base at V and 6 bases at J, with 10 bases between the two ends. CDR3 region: CASSVRLAPGELFF. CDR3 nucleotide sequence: TGTGCCAGCAGCGTAAGGCTAGCCCCCGGGGAGCTGTTTTTT.

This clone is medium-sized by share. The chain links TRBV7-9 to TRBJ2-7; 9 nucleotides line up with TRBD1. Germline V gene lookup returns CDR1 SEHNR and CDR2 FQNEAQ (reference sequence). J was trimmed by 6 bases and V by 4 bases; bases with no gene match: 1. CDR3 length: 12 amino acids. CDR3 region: CASSSDRGEQYF. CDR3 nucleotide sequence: TGTGCCAGCAGCTCGGACAGGGGCGAGCAGTACTTC.

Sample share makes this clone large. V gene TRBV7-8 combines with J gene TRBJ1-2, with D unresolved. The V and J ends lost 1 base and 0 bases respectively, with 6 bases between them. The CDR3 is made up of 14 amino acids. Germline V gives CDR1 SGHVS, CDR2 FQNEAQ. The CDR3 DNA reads TGTGCCAGCAGCTTAGATCAGGCTAACTATGGCTACACCTTC. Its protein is CASSLDQANYGYTF. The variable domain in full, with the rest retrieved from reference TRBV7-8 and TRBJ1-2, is GAGVSQSPRYKVAKRGQDVALRCDPISGHVSLFWYQQALGQGPEFLTYFQNEAQLDKSGLPSDRFFAERPEGSVSTLKIQRTQQEDSAVYLCASSLDQANYGYTFGSGTRLTVV.

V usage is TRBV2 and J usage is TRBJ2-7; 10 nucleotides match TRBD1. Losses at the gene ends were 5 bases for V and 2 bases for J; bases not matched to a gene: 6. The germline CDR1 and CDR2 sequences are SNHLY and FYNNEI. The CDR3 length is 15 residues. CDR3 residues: CASSQDRGRTYEQYF. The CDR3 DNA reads TGTGCCAGCAGTCAAGACAGGGGGCGAACCTACGAGCAGTACTTC.

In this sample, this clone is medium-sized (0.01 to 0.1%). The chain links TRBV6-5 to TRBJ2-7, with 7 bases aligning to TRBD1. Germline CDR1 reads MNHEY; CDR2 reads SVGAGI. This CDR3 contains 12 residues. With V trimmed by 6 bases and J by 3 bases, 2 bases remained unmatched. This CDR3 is CASRTGIYEQYF. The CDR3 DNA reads TGTGCCAGCAGGACAGGGATCTACGAGCAGTACTTC.

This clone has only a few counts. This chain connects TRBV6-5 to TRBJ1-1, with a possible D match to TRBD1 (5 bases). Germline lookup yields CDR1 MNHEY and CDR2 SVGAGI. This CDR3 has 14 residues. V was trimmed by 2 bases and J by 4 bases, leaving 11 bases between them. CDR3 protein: CASSYHAGITEAFF. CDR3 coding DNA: TGTGCCAGCAGTTACCACGCAGGGATCACTGAAGCTTTCTTT.